The 8 T cell receptor beta chains below were found in one sample sequenced in a study of cytomegalovirus exposure and HLA in healthy donors. The method was immunoSEQ multiplex PCR; TCRdb's version includes in-frame clones alone and lacks a portion of them. The sample records 55,000 to 70,000 clones, more than 85% being singletons. Sequenced material: PBMCs. These receptors all stem from a woman aged 30 to 39 in good health and CMV-seronegative.

DNA of the CDR3: TGTGCCAGCTCACCAGAAAACGGAGAGACCCAGTACTTC. Amino acids: CASSPENGETQYF. J is TRBJ2-5 and V is TRBV18; D gene ambiguous. Trimming shortened V by 2 bases and J by 4 bases, and 8 bases separated the two germline ends. The CDR3 consists of 13 residues. The V gene's germline CDR1 is KGHSH and CDR2 LQKENI.

This sequence joins TRBV28 and TRBJ2-2, with unresolved D. Trimming removed 1 base at V and 4 bases at J, with 4 bases between. The CDR3 sequence is 13 residues long. Germline CDR1 and CDR2: MDHEN and SYDVKM. The CDR3 DNA follows: TGTGCCAGCAGTTTATCGTCCACCGGGGAGCTGTTTTTT. Its protein is CASSLSSTGELFF.

The chain links TRBV29-1 to TRBJ1-1; D is unresolved. V was shortened by 6 bases and J by 7 bases, with 12 bases between the two germline ends. CDR1 and CDR2 (germline): SQVTM, ANQGSEA. CDR3 length equals 11 residues. The CDR3 region is CSVVRVDEAFF. The CDR3, as DNA: TGCAGCGTCGTGCGTGTTGATGAAGCTTTCTTT.

This clone was seen more than once but under ten times. This chain connects TRBV9 to TRBJ2-7; D might be TRBD2 (7 bases). The CDR3 has 15 amino acids. The V gene lost 0 bases and the J gene lost 5 bases, with 15 bases spanning the gap. Germline values: CDR1 SGDLS, CDR2 YYNGEE. This chain's CDR3 is CASSVEGGAQNEQYF. The CDR3 nucleotides are TGTGCCAGCAGCGTAGAAGGGGGGGCGCAGAACGAGCAGTACTTC.

The chain employs TRBV19 and TRBJ1-2; TRBD1 is a possible D gene (6 bases). This CDR3 has 13 amino acids. V lost 7 bases and J 4 bases, leaving 13 bases between the germline ends. Germline values: CDR1 LNHDA, CDR2 SQIVND (reference sequence). The CDR3 loop reads CASTLQGRYGYTF. The DNA of the CDR3 is TGTGCCAGTACCCTACAGGGTCGCTATGGCTACACCTTC.

This chain links TRBV27 with TRBJ2-3, with D possibly TRBD2 on 6 matching bases. The germline V and J ends were trimmed by 11 bases and 6 bases, with 21 bases remaining between them. This CDR3 comprises 14 residues. The V gene's germline CDR1 is MNHEY and CDR2 SMNVEV (reference sequence). CDR3 sequence (DNA): TGTGCCTGCCGGCCCGGGCGGGATAGCGATACGCAGTATTTT. Translated, it gives CACRPGRDSDTQYF.

The rearrangement joins TRBV10-3 to TRBJ2-1; TRBD2 is a possible D gene (7 bases). The length of the CDR3 is 16 residues. Trimming cost V 0 bases and J 4 bases, with 13 bases left between them. Germline loops: CDR1 ENHRY, CDR2 SYGVKD. As DNA, the CDR3 is TGTGCCATCAGTGAGTCCCGGGGGGCAGAGTACAATGAGCAGTTCTTC. As protein: CAISESRGAEYNEQFF.

This clone was counted a single time. CDR3 nucleotide sequence: TGTGCCAGCAGTAAGACAGGGGGCTCCTACGAGCAGTACTTC. As protein: CASSKTGGSYEQYF. The chain links TRBV6-5 to TRBJ2-7, with TRBD1 identical over 9 bases. Per germline, CDR1 MNHEY and CDR2 SVGAGI. The CDR3 sequence is 14 residues long. The trim removed 5 bases at V and 0 bases at J, leaving 2 bases unmatched.